The present T cell receptor beta chain was sequenced within a study of T cell repertoires in cytomegalovirus infection. The overall study: Shared public TCR beta signatures pointed to both CMV infection and a matching HLA type.

TCRdb reprocessed the reads via MiXCR and lists one record per CDR3 protein. The repertoire consists of approximately 400,000 distinct CDR3 sequences, with 31% occurring once and the leading ten covering 12% to 15%. The CDR3 covers 15 residues. J gave up 6 bases and V 6 bases, and 12 bases lay outside the gene matches. Germline lookup yields CDR1 DFQATT and CDR2 SNEGSKA (reference sequence). This clonotype appeared a few times. What it binds is not known. Broader study findings: The study identified carriers of CMV plus the relevant HLA from cumulative public TCR beta family frequency. HLA-C-restricted CMV-specific TCR beta clonotypes were dominant in the ex vivo response.

The chain recombines TRBV20-1 with TRBJ2-3, with TRBD2 identical over 10 bases. The sample taken for sequencing was PBMCs. The sequence was collected from a human donor in good health (CMV status not recorded). Some clones in this sample may be carry-over from other donors' samples. The CDR3 DNA sequence: TGCAGTGCCTCTGGGGCAGCGGGGGGGCTTGATACGCAGTATTTT. Translated: CSASGAAGGLDTQYF.